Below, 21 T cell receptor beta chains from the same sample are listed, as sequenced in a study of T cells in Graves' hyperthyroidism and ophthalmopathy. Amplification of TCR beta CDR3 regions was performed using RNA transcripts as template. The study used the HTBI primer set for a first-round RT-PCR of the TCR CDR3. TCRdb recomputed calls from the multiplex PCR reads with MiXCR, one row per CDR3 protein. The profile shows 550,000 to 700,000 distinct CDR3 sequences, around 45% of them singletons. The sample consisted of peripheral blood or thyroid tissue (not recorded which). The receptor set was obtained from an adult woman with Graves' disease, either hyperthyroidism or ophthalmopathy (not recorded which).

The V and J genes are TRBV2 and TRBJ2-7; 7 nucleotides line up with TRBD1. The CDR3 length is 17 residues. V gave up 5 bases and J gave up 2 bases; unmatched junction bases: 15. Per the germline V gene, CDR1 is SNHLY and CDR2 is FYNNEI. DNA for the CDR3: TGTGCCAGCAGTAGACCGCGAGACAGGGCCTTTACCTACGAGCAGTACTTC. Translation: CASSRPRDRAFTYEQYF.

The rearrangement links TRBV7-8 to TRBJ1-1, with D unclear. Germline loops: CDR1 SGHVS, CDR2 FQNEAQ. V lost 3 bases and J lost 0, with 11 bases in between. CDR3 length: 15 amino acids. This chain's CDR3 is CASSLAAGVNTEAFF. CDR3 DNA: TGTGCCAGCAGCTTGGCCGCAGGAGTGAACACTGAAGCTTTCTTT.

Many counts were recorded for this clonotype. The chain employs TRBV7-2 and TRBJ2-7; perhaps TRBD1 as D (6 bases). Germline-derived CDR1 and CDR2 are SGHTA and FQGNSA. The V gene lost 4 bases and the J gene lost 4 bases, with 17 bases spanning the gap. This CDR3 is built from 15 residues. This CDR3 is CASSYLRTDLYEQYF. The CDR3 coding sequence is TGTGCCAGCAGCTATCTTAGGACAGACTTATACGAGCAGTACTTC.

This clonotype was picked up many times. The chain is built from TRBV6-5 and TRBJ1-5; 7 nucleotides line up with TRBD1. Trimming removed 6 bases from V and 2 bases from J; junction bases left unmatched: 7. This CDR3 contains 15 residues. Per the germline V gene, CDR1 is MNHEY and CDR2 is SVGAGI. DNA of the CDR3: TGTGCCAGCAGCAGGACAGGACGAGGCAATCAGCCCCAGCATTTT. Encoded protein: CASSRTGRGNQPQHF.

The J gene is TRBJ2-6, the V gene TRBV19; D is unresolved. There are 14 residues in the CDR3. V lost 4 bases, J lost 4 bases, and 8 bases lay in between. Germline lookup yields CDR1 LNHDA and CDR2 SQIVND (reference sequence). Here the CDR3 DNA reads TGTGCCAGTAGTAAGGTATCGGGGGCCAACGTCCTGACTTTC. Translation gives CASSKVSGANVLTF.

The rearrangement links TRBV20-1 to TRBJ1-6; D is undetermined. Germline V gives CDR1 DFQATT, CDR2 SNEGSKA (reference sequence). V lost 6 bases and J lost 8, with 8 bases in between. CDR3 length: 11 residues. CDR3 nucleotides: TGCAGTGCCGGGCTTTATTCACCCCTCCACTTT. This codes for CSAGLYSPLHF.

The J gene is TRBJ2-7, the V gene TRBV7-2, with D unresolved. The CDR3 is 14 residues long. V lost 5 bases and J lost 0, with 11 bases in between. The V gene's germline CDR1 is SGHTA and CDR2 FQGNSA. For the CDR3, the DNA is TGTGCCAGCAGCGCAGACTTAAGCTCCTACGAGCAGTACTTC. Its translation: CASSADLSSYEQYF.

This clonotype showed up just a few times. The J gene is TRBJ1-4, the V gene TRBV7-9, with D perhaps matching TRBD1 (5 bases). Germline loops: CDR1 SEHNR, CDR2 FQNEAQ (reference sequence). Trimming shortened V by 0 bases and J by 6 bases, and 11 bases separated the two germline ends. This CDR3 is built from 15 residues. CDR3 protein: CASSLAMSGDEKLFF. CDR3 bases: TGTGCCAGCAGCTTAGCGATGTCGGGGGATGAAAAACTGTTTTTT.

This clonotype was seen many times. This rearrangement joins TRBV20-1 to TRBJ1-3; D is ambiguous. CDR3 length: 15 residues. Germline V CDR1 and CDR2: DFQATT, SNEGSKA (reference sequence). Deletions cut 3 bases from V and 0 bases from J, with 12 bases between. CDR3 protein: CSARGRPSSGNTIYF. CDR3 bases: TGCAGTGCTAGGGGGAGGCCGAGCTCTGGAAACACCATATATTTT.

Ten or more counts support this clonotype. The CDR3 loop reads CASSLDRGIYEQYF. DNA for the CDR3: TGTGCCAGCAGCTTAGACAGGGGAATCTACGAGCAGTACTTC. The V and J genes are TRBV7-2 and TRBJ2-7, with TRBD1 matching over 7 bases. V was clipped by 1 base and J by 3 bases; unmatched bases: 3. CDR1 is SGHTA, CDR2 FQGNSA, per germline. The CDR3 is 14 residues long.

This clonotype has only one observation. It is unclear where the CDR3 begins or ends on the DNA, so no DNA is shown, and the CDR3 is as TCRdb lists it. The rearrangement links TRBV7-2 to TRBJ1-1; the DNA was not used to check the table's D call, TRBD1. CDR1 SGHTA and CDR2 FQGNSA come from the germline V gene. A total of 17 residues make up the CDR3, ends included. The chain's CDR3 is CASSLFLWGLTNTEAFF.

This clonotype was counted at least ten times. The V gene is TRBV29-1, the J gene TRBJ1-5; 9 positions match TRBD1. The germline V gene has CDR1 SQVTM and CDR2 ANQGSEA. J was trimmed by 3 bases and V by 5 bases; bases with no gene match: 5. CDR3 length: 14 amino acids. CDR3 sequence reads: CSVWTGVNNQPQHF. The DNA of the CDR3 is TGCAGCGTTTGGACAGGGGTGAACAATCAGCCCCAGCATTTT.

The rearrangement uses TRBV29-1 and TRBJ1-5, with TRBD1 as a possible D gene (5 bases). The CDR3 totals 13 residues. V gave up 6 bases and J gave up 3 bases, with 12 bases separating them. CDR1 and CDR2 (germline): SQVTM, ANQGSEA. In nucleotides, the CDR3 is TGCAGCGTCCAAGACAGTTCCAATCAGCCCCAGCATTTT. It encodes CSVQDSSNQPQHF.

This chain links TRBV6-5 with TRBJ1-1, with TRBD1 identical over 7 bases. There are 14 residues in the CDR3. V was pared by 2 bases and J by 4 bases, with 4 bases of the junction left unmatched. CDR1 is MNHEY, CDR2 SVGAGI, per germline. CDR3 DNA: TGTGCCAGCAGTTACGACAGGGCGAGCACTGAAGCTTTCTTT. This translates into CASSYDRASTEAFF.

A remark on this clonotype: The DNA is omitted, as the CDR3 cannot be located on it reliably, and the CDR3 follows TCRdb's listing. Here the CDR3 reads CTSVPHGLAGGPTPGSCFF. V usage is TRBV5-1 and J usage is TRBJ2-2; no DNA check was done on the table's D call, TRBD2. CDR1 and CDR2 from the germline V gene are SGHRS and YFSETQ. Ends included, the CDR3 has 19 residues.

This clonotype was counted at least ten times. The CDR3 here is CASSVASQTEAFF. As DNA, the CDR3 is TGTGCCAGCAGCGTAGCTAGCCAAACTGAAGCTTTCTTT. The V gene is TRBV9, the J gene TRBJ1-1; no definite D call. The CDR3 has 13 amino acids. The germline V and J ends were trimmed by 0 bases and 5 bases, with 8 bases remaining between them. Germline-derived CDR1 and CDR2 are SGDLS and YYNGEE.

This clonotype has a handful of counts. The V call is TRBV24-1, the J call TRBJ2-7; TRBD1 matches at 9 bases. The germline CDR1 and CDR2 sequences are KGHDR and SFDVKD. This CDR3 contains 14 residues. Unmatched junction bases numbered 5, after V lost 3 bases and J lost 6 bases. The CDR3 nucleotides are TGTGCCACCAGTGATCGGGACAGGGTCCGCGAGCAGTACTTC. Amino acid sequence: CATSDRDRVREQYF.

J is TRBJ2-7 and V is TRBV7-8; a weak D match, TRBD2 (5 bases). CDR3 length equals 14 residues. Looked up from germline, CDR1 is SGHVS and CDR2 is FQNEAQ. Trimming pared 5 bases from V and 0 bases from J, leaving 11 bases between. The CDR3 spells CASSAPSLSYEQYF. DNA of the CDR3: TGTGCCAGCAGCGCCCCTAGCCTCTCCTACGAGCAGTACTTC.

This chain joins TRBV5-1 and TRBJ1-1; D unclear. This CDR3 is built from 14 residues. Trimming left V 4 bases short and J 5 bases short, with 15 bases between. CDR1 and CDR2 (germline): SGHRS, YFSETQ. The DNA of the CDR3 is TGCGCCAGCAGCACGAGGGCAGGTGGGACTGAAGCTTTCTTT. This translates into CASSTRAGGTEAFF.

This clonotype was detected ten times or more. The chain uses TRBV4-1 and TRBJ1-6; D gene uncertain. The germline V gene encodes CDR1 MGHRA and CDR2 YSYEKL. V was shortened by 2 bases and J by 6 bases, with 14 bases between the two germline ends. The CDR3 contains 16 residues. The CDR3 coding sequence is TGCGCCAGCAGCCAACCAACTGGGTCTGGTAATTCACCCCTCCACTTT. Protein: CASSQPTGSGNSPLHF.

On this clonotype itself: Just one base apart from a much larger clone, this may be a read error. CDR3 DNA sequence: TGTGCCATCAGTGAAGGGAGTGAAAACACCATATATTTT. Its translation is CAISEGSENTIYF. The V call is TRBV10-3, the J call TRBJ1-3; D unresolved. Germline CDR1 ENHRY, CDR2 SYGVKD. There are 13 residues in the CDR3. V was shortened by 3 bases and J by 6 bases, with 9 bases between the two germline ends.